This T cell receptor beta chain stems from a study of cytomegalovirus exposure and HLA in healthy donors. Trimming cost V 1 base and J 3 bases; bases outside gene matches: 0. CDR1 and CDR2 (germline): SGHRS, YFSETQ. This CDR3 region has 13 residues. With 60 Vbeta and 13 Jbeta primers, the PCR was carried out. The data were produced by immunoSEQ multiplex PCR, yet TCRdb's version contains in-frame clones alone and is incomplete. Reported are 60,000 to 100,000 clones; the ten largest clones contain roughly 5.1%. The sample comprised PBMCs. The sequence came from a man aged 25-40 years in good health and CMV-seronegative. The chain carries TRBV5-1 and TRBJ1-2; 7 positions agree with TRBD1. The CDR3 bases are TGCGCCAGCAGCTTGACAGGGGACTATGGCTACACCTTC. This gives the protein CASSLTGDYGYTF.